The 7 T cell receptor beta chains listed next were all sequenced from one sample in a study of prognosis after radiotherapy for stage I lung cancer. Genomic DNA was subjected to two-round multiplex PCR for amplification of TCR beta CDR3. Amplification during the initial PCR round employed primers specific to each TRBV and TRBJ gene. TCRdb reprocessed the multiplex PCR reads via MiXCR and lists one record per CDR3 protein. The profile shows around 30,000 distinct CDR3 sequences, roughly 30% of them singletons. Material: PBMCs, obtained before or after stereotactic body radiation therapy (not recorded which). These receptors came from a donor older than 45 with non-small cell lung cancer.

Note on this clonotype: A far larger clone is only one base removed, so a read error is likely. The chain recombines TRBV5-5 with TRBJ2-1, with D perhaps TRBD1 (10 bases). V shed 4 bases and J shed 10 bases, with 21 bases lying between them. CDR3 length: 15 amino acids. Looked up from germline, CDR1 is SGHKS and CDR2 is YYEKEE (reference sequence). CDR3 in amino acids: CASSPSGTGVGEQFF. Here the CDR3 DNA reads TGTGCCAGCAGCCCTAGCGGGACAGGGGTAGGAGAGCAGTTCTTC.

This clonotype was seen repeatedly, ten times or more. The V and J genes are TRBV2 and TRBJ1-3; TRBD1 might be the D (5 bases). CDR3 size: 15 residues. Trimming cost V 0 bases and J 5 bases, with 11 bases left between them. Germline lookup yields CDR1 SNHLY and CDR2 FYNNEI. CDR3 nucleotide sequence: TGTGCCAGCAGTGAAGCCTCGGGACTGAGAAACACCATATATTTT. Its protein product is CASSEASGLRNTIYF.

Regarding this clonotype: Compared with germline, one end of the junction differs, possibly owing to a read error. This chain links TRBV11-2 with TRBJ2-6; D possibly uses TRBD1 or TRBD2 (6 bases each). Germline loops: CDR1 SGHAT, CDR2 FQNNGV. The CDR3 spans 19 residues. CDR3 DNA sequence: TGTGCCATCAGCTTATCCACAGGGCGGGGAGCTATGGCGGCCAACGTCCTGACTTTC. Amino acid sequence: CAISLSTGRGAMAANVLTF.

This clonotype appeared many times. This sequence joins TRBV19 and TRBJ1-5, with 7 positions matching TRBD1. Germline values: CDR1 LNHDA, CDR2 SQIVND (reference sequence). The V gene end was trimmed by 6 bases and the J gene end by 0 bases; junction bases not matched to a gene: 14. CDR3 size: 18 residues. CDR3 residues: CASSRGALTPYSNQPQHF. Here the CDR3 DNA reads TGTGCCAGTAGCAGGGGGGCCCTTACGCCGTATAGCAATCAGCCCCAGCATTTT.

This clonotype was seen repeatedly, ten times or more. The chain combines TRBV6-4 with TRBJ2-3; TRBD2 matches at 10 bases. V was clipped by 3 bases and J by 2 bases; unmatched bases: 5. This CDR3 spans 16 amino acids. Germline CDR1 MRHNA, CDR2 SNTAGT. CDR3 in DNA: TGTGCCAGCAGTGAAGCAGCGGGAGGGAACACAGATACGCAGTATTTT. As protein: CASSEAAGGNTDTQYF.

The chain uses TRBV6-1 and TRBJ1-3; D unclear. The CDR3 consists of 13 residues. Trimming cost V 6 bases and J 5 bases, with 11 bases left between them. Germline V gene lookup returns CDR1 MNHNS and CDR2 SASEGT. CDR3 amino acids: CASRQSFRNTIYF. DNA for the CDR3: TGTGCCAGCAGACAAAGCTTTCGAAACACCATATATTTT.

With respect to this clonotype: This is likely an artifact of a read error, given a far larger clone one base away. The chain couples TRBV6-2 or TRBV6-3 to TRBJ1-1; possible D gene TRBD1, 5 bases. Germline V gene data show CDR1 as MNHEY and CDR2 as SVGEGT. Trimming pared 5 bases from V and 6 bases from J, leaving 22 bases between. This CDR3 spans 16 amino acids. CDR3 bases: TGTGCCAGCAGTGAAGGGGTGTTGGGGGTAAGGTCTGAAGCTTTCTTT. Translated, it gives CASSEGVLGVRSEAFF.